These 13 T cell receptor beta chains originate from one sample sequenced in a study of CD8+ T cells in alopecia areata. cDNA reverse transcribed from extracted RNA served as the sequencing template. Clones were sequenced by immunoSEQ multiplex PCR, and TCRdb holds only the in-frame ones, with some missing. The data hold more than 150,000 clones, with 59% observed a single time. The input for sequencing was CD4+ T cells sorted from blood, taken at week 0. These TCRs come from a human donor with alopecia areata.

The chain uses TRBV29-1 and TRBJ1-4; 7 bases map to TRBD1. Germline V gene sequence: CDR1 SQVTM, CDR2 ANQGSEA. The V segment lost 5 bases and the J segment 2 bases; nucleotides outside the gene matches: 5. There are 14 residues in the CDR3. CDR3 bases: TGCAGCGTTCTTGCAGGGGGGACTAATGAAAAACTGTTTTTT. Protein: CSVLAGGTNEKLFF.

This clone appeared many times. This chain uses TRBV7-9 with TRBJ2-1; D unclear. The V end lost 5 bases, the J end lost 0 bases, and 11 bases lay between the germline ends. Looked up from germline, CDR1 is SEHNR and CDR2 is FQNEAQ (reference sequence). This CDR3 has 15 residues. CDR3 loop: CASSPGRSSYNEQFF. CDR3 nucleotides: TGTGCCAGCAGCCCCGGACGGAGCTCCTACAATGAGCAGTTCTTC.

The genes are TRBV25-1 and TRBJ2-7; D is unresolved. V was pared by 4 bases and J by 3 bases, with 7 bases between. The CDR3 is 12 amino acids. Germline CDR1 is MGHDK and CDR2 is SYGVNS. The CDR3 region has the DNA TGTGCCAGCAGTGGGGCAGTCTACGAGCAGTACTTC. Its translation: CASSGAVYEQYF.

This clone was counted a few times. The same CDR3 also results from other DNA sequences found in this sample. The chain links TRBV19 to TRBJ2-7; 7 bases map to TRBD1. The CDR3 extends over 14 amino acids. The germline CDR1 and CDR2 sequences are LNHDA and SQIVND (reference sequence). The J segment lost 2 bases and the V segment lost 4 bases, leaving 5 bases of the junction unmatched. The CDR3 protein is CASSRGQRTYEQYF. CDR3 in DNA: TGTGCCAGTAGTAGGGGACAGAGGACCTACGAGCAGTACTTC.

This rearrangement joins TRBV6-1 to TRBJ1-4; a possible D gene is TRBD1 (5 bases). Germline V gene lookup returns CDR1 MNHNS and CDR2 SASEGT. The CDR3 is 14 amino acids. The V gene lost 1 base and the J gene lost 4 bases, with 7 bases spanning the gap. The DNA for the CDR3 is TGTGCCAGCAGTGAAGGGGGGTATAATGAAAAACTGTTTTTT. Translated: CASSEGGYNEKLFF.

The genes are TRBV4-2 and TRBJ2-1, with a possible D match to TRBD2 (5 bases). The germline V gene encodes CDR1 LGHNA and CDR2 YNFKEQ. The CDR3 consists of 16 residues. V lost 0 bases and J 2 bases, leaving 11 bases between the germline ends. The CDR3 loop reads CASSQEGLSAYNEQFF. As DNA, the CDR3 is TGTGCCAGCAGCCAAGAAGGACTCTCCGCCTACAATGAGCAGTTCTTC.

The chain couples TRBV7-3 to TRBJ1-6; 7 bases match TRBD1. The CDR3 is 17 residues long. J lost 5 bases, V lost 3 bases, and 10 bases had no gene match. The V gene's germline CDR1 is SGHTA and CDR2 FQGTGA. The CDR3 loop is CASSLTRQGYNNSPLHF. The CDR3, as DNA: TGTGCCAGCAGCTTGACGCGACAGGGCTATAATAATTCACCCCTCCACTTT.

The chain joins TRBV29-1 to TRBJ1-1; 9 nucleotides agree with TRBD1. Per germline, CDR1 SQVTM and CDR2 ANQGSEA. The CDR3 covers 13 residues. The V gene end was trimmed by 6 bases and the J gene end by 6 bases; junction bases not matched to a gene: 8. Here the CDR3 DNA reads TGCAGCGTCTCACGGGGACAGGGTGCTGAAGCTTTCTTT. Its protein product is CSVSRGQGAEAFF.

The chain carries TRBV5-1 and TRBJ2-5; tentative D call: TRBD1 (5 bases). Trimming shortened V by 4 bases and J by 1 base, and 11 bases separated the two germline ends. The germline V gene encodes CDR1 SGHRS and CDR2 YFSETQ. The length of the CDR3 is 14 residues. The CDR3 region is CASSGRTTQETQYF. The CDR3 nucleotides read TGCGCCAGCAGCGGACGGACAACCCAAGAGACCCAGTACTTC.

This clone was counted once. The chain has TRBV29-1 and TRBJ1-1; no clear D gene. The germline V gene encodes CDR1 SQVTM and CDR2 ANQGSEA. V was cut by 6 bases and J by 4 bases, with 9 bases left in between. This CDR3 has 11 amino acids. CDR3 region: CSVSLGTEAFF. DNA for the CDR3: TGCAGCGTATCCCTGGGCACTGAAGCTTTCTTT.

The chain is built from TRBV25-1 and TRBJ1-1; D gene uncertain. Germline CDR1 and CDR2: MGHDK and SYGVNS. This CDR3 is built from 10 residues. Trimming pared 4 bases from V and 9 bases from J, leaving 6 bases between. CDR3 in amino acids: CASSGGQAFF. DNA of the CDR3: TGTGCCAGCAGTGGCGGACAAGCTTTCTTT. The variable domain in full, completed from reference TRBV25-1 and TRBJ1-1, reads EADIYQTPRYLVIGTGKKITLECSQTMGHDKMYWYQQDPGMELHLIHYSYGVNSTEKGDLSSESTVSRIRTEHFPLTLESARPSHTSQYLCASSGGQAFFGQGTRLTVV.

The chain has TRBV7-9 and TRBJ1-2; the D is unclear. The CDR3 is 12 residues long. Between the trimmed V and J ends, which lost 1 base and 3 bases, there was a span of 3 bases. Germline-derived CDR1 and CDR2 are SEHNR and FQNEAQ (reference sequence). Here the CDR3 reads CASSLGYYGYTF. DNA of the CDR3: TGTGCCAGCAGCTTAGGATACTATGGCTACACCTTC.

The rearrangement joins TRBV29-1 to TRBJ1-1; D possibly corresponds to TRBD1 (5 bases). This CDR3 spans 13 amino acids. The germline gives CDR1 SQVTM, CDR2 ANQGSEA. Trimming left V 6 bases short and J 0 bases short, with 11 bases between. Here the CDR3 DNA reads TGCAGCGTGAGGGGTGGGGTGAACACTGAAGCTTTCTTT. Translation gives CSVRGGVNTEAFF.